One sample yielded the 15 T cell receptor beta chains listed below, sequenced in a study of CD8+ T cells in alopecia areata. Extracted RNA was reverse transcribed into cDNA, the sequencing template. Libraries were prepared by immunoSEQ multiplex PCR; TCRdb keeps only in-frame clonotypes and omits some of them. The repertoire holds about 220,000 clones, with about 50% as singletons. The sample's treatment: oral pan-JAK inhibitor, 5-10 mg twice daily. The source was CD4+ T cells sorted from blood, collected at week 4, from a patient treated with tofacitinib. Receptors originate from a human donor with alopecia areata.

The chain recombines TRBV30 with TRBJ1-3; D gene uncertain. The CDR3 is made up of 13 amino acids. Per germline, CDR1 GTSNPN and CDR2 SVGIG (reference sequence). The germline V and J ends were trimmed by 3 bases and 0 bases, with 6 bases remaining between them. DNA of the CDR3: TGTGCCTGGAGACCCCCCTCTGGAAACACCATATATTTT. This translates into CAWRPPSGNTIYF. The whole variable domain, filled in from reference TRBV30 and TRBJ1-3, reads SQTIHQWPATLVQPVGSPLSLECTVEGTSNPNLYWYRQAAGRGLQLLFYSVGIGQISSEVPQNLSASRPQDRQFILSSKKLLLSDSGFYLCAWRPPSGNTIYFGEGSWLTVV.

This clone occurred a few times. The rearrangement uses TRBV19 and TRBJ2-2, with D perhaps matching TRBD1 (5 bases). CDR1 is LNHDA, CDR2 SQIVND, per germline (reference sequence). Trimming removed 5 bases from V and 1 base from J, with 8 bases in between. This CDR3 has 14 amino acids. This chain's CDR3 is CASSVDRNTGELFF. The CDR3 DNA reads TGTGCCAGTAGTGTCGACAGGAACACCGGGGAGCTGTTTTTT. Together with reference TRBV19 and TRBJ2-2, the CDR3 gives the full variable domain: DGGITQSPKYLFRKEGQNVTLSCEQNLNHDAMYWYRQDPGQGLRLIYYSQIVNDFQKGDIAEGYSVSREKKESFPLTVTSAQKNPTAFYLCASSVDRNTGELFFGEGSRLTVL.

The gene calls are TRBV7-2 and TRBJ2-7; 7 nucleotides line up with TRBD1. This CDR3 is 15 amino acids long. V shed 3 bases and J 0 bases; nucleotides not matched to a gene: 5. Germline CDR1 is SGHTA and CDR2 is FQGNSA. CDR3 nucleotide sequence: TGTGCCAGCAGCTTGGACAGGAGGAGCTCCTACGAGCAGTACTTC. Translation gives CASSLDRRSSYEQYF.

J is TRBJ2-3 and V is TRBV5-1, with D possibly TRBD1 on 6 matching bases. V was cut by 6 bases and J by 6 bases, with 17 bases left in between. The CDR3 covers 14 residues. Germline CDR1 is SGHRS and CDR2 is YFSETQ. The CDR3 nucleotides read TGCGCCAGCACGTCAGTGCCAACAGGGGATACGCAGTATTTT. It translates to CASTSVPTGDTQYF.

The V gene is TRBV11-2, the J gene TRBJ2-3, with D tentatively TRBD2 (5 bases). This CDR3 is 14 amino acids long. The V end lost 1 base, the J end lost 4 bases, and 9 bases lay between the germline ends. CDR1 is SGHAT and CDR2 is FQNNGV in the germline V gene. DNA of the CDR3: TGTGCCAGCAGCTTAGCGGGGATGCCAGATACGCAGTATTTT. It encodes CASSLAGMPDTQYF.

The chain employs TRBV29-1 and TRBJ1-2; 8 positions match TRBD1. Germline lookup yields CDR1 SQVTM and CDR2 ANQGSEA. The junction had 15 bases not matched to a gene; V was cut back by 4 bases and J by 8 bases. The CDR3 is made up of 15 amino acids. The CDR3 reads CSVGSGGATEGGYTF. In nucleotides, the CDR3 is TGCAGCGTTGGCTCAGGGGGCGCAACAGAAGGCGGCTACACCTTC.

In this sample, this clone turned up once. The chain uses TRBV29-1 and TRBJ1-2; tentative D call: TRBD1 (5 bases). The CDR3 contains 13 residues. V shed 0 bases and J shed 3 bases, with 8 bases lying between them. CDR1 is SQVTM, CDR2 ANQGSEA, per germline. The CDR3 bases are TGCAGCGTTGAAGATCCCAGGGACTATGGCTACACCTTC. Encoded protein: CSVEDPRDYGYTF.

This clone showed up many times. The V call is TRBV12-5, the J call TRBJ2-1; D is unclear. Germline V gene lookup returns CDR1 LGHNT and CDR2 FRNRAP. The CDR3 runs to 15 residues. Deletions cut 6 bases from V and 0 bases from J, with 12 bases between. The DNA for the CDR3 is TGTGCTAGTGGACCTGGTCAGAGCTCCTACAATGAGCAGTTCTTC. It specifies CASGPGQSSYNEQFF.

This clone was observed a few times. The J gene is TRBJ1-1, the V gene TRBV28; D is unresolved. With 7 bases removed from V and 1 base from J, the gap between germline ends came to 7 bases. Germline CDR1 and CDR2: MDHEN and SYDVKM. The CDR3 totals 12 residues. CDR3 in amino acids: CASTITNTEAFF. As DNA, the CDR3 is TGTGCCAGCACGATCACGAACACTGAAGCTTTCTTT.

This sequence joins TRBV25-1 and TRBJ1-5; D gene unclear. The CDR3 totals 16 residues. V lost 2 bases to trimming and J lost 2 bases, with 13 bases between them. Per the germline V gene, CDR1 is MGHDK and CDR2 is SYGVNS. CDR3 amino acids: CASSETTSGGNQPQHF. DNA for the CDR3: TGTGCCAGCAGTGAAACGACCTCCGGAGGCAATCAGCCCCAGCATTTT.

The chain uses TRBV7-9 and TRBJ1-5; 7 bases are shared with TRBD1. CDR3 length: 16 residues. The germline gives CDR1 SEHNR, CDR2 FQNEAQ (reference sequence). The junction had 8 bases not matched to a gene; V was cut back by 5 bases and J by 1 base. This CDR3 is CASSPQTGVSNQPQHF. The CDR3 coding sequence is TGTGCCAGCAGCCCTCAAACAGGGGTGAGCAATCAGCCCCAGCATTTT.

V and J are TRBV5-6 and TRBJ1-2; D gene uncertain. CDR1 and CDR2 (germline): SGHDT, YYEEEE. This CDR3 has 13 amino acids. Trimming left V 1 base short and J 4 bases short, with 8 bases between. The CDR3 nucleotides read TGTGCCAGCAGCTTGTCTCAGACCTATGGCTACACCTTC. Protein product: CASSLSQTYGYTF.

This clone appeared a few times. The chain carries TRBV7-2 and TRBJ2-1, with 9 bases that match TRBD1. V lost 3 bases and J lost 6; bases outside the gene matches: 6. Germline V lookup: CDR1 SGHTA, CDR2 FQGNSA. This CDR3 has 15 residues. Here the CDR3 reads CASSFTGGMLNEQFF. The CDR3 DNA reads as TGTGCCAGCAGCTTTACAGGGGGCATGCTCAATGAGCAGTTCTTC. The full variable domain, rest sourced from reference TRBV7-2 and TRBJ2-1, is GAGVSQSPSNKVTEKGKDVELRCDPISGHTALYWYRQSLGQGLEFLIYFQGNSAPDKSGLPSDRFSAERTGGSVSTLTIQRTQQEDSAVYLCASSFTGGMLNEQFFGPGTRLTVL.

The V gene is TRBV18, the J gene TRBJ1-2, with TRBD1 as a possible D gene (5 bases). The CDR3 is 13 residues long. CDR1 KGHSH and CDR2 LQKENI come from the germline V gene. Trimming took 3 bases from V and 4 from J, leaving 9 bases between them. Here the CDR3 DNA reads TGTGCCAGCTCACCGACAGCAGGCTATGGCTACACCTTC. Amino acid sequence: CASSPTAGYGYTF.

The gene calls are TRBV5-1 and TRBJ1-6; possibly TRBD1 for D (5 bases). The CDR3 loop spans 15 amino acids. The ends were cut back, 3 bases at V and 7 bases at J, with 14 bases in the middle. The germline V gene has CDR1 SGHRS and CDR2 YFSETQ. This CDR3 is CASSSAGRENSPLHF. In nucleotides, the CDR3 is TGCGCCAGCAGCTCGGCAGGGCGGGAGAATTCACCCCTCCACTTT.